Shown below are 23 T cell receptor beta chains from a single sample sequenced in a study of T cell repertoires in cytomegalovirus infection. TCRdb fed the reads into MiXCR, producing one record per CDR3 protein. This table holds around 490,000 distinct CDR3 sequences, more than 20% found once. Sequencing was carried out using PBMCs. These receptors were collected from a human donor in good health (CMV status not recorded). Some clones in this sample may be carry-over from other donors' samples.

The J gene is TRBJ1-5, the V gene TRBV7-2; D remains ambiguous. CDR3 length: 15 residues. Trimming removed 5 bases at V and 4 bases at J, with 15 bases between. Germline V lookup: CDR1 SGHTA, CDR2 FQGNSA. The CDR3 DNA reads as TGTGCCAGCAGCCCCCAAACGAGGGCGAATCAGCCCCAGCATTTT. The encoded protein is CASSPQTRANQPQHF.

The chain employs TRBV15 and TRBJ1-5; D gene unclear. The ends were cut back, 3 bases at V and 2 bases at J, with 11 bases in the middle. The CDR3 contains 15 residues. Germline loops: CDR1 LNHNV, CDR2 YYDKDF (reference sequence). CDR3 residues: CATSSARWGNQPQHF. In DNA, the CDR3 is TGTGCCACCAGCAGTGCCCGGTGGGGCAATCAGCCCCAGCATTTT.

This clonotype occurred a few times. The rearrangement joins TRBV11-3 to TRBJ2-2; 7 bases align to TRBD1. The CDR3 runs 14 residues. The V gene's germline CDR1 is SGHNT and CDR2 YENEEA. J gave up 5 bases and V 8 bases, and 8 bases lay outside the gene matches. The CDR3 nucleotides are TGTGCCAGCCGACAGGGATTGCAAACCGGGGAGCTGTTTTTT. This gives the protein CASRQGLQTGELFF.

At least ten counts were recorded for this clonotype. The V call is TRBV10-3, the J call TRBJ2-1, with 14 bases fitting TRBD2. Germline CDR1 reads ENHRY; CDR2 reads SYGVKD. This CDR3 spans 18 amino acids. The V segment lost 8 bases and the J segment 3 bases; nucleotides outside the gene matches: 12. The CDR3 loop reads CAILSTGTSGSNYNEQFF. The CDR3 coding sequence is TGTGCCATCCTATCAACCGGGACTAGCGGGAGTAACTACAATGAGCAGTTCTTC.

The rearrangement joins TRBV24-1 to TRBJ2-3, with 13 bases matching TRBD2. Germline trimming cut 5 bases from V and 4 bases from J; bases unmatched to any gene: 8. The CDR3 is made up of 17 amino acids. CDR1 is KGHDR and CDR2 is SFDVKD in the germline V gene. This CDR3 reads CATSALGLAGVADTQYF. CDR3 nucleotide sequence: TGTGCCACCAGTGCCTTAGGACTAGCGGGAGTCGCAGATACGCAGTATTTT.

In this sample, this clonotype turned up once. This chain joins TRBV19 and TRBJ1-1; 7 bases line up with TRBD1. The CDR3 loop spans 17 amino acids. The J segment lost 0 bases and the V segment lost 3 bases, leaving 10 bases of the junction unmatched. Germline V gene sequence: CDR1 LNHDA, CDR2 SQIVND (reference sequence). CDR3 protein: CASSIFYTQGVNTEAFF. The CDR3 DNA sequence: TGTGCCAGTAGTATCTTTTACACTCAGGGGGTGAACACTGAAGCTTTCTTT.

In its sample, this clonotype was seen many times. The chain couples TRBV7-2 to TRBJ2-7; a weak D match, TRBD2 (6 bases). Trimming removed 1 base at V and 2 bases at J, with 12 bases between. CDR1 and CDR2 (germline): SGHTA, FQGNSA. The CDR3 covers 15 residues. The DNA for the CDR3 is TGTGCCAGCAGCTTAGAGCCGGGAGCCCCCTACGAGCAGTACTTC. Amino acid sequence: CASSLEPGAPYEQYF. Full variable domain (rest looked up from reference TRBV7-2 and TRBJ2-7): GAGVSQSPSNKVTEKGKDVELRCDPISGHTALYWYRQSLGQGLEFLIYFQGNSAPDKSGLPSDRFSAERTGGSVSTLTIQRTQQEDSAVYLCASSLEPGAPYEQYFGPGTRLTVT.

This clonotype has just a few counts. This rearrangement joins TRBV7-2 to TRBJ1-5; D is possibly TRBD1 (5 bases). The CDR3 is 15 amino acids. Germline values: CDR1 SGHTA, CDR2 FQGNSA. Trimming pared 2 bases from V and 4 bases from J, leaving 12 bases between. This chain's CDR3 is CASSLWGRDNQPQHF. The CDR3 coding sequence is TGTGCCAGCAGCTTATGGGGCAGGGATAATCAGCCCCAGCATTTT.

The sample holds one count of this clonotype. V gene TRBV6-1 combines with J gene TRBJ2-2; weak D call: TRBD1 (6 bases). The V and J ends lost 4 bases and 1 base respectively, with 10 bases between them. The CDR3 totals 15 residues. Germline CDR1 reads MNHNS; CDR2 reads SASEGT. The chain's CDR3 is CASSGATGNTGELFF. The DNA for the CDR3 is TGTGCCAGCAGTGGAGCGACAGGGAACACCGGGGAGCTGTTTTTT.

This clonotype was detected a few times. The rearrangement links TRBV19 to TRBJ1-1; D is ambiguous. The CDR3 runs to 13 residues. Trimming removed 2 bases from V and 4 bases from J, with 8 bases in between. Germline V gene sequence: CDR1 LNHDA, CDR2 SQIVND (reference sequence). The CDR3 sequence: CASSITWGTEAFF. Here the CDR3 DNA reads TGTGCCAGTAGTATAACCTGGGGCACTGAAGCTTTCTTT.

Only a few counts were recorded for this clonotype. The rearrangement joins TRBV4-1 to TRBJ1-5; D remains ambiguous. Germline loops: CDR1 MGHRA, CDR2 YSYEKL. The CDR3 has 12 residues. V shed 8 bases and J shed 3 bases, with 8 bases lying between them. The CDR3 protein is CASSEDNQPQHF. CDR3 bases: TGCGCCAGCTCAGAAGACAATCAGCCCCAGCATTTT.

In its sample, this clonotype was seen a few times. This chain links TRBV6-2 or TRBV6-3 with TRBJ2-5; D is unresolved. Per the germline V gene, CDR1 is MNHEY and CDR2 is SVGEGT. The CDR3 is 16 residues long. V lost 0 bases and J lost 5, with 16 bases in between. CDR3 nucleotide sequence: TGTGCCAGCAGTTACTCGGTCTTTACAGCCTCGGAGACCCAGTACTTC. Encoded protein: CASSYSVFTASETQYF.

This clonotype was counted between two and nine times. The chain carries TRBV7-3 and TRBJ1-2; TRBD1 might be the D (5 bases). Germline V gene data show CDR1 as SGHTA and CDR2 as FQGTGA. The V end lost 0 bases, the J end lost 8 bases, and 13 bases lay between the germline ends. This CDR3 has 14 residues. CDR3 nucleotide sequence: TGTGCCAGCAGCTTAACCGACGGGGCTGGAGGCTACACCTTC. Its protein is CASSLTDGAGGYTF. The whole variable domain, remainder taken from reference TRBV7-3 and TRBJ1-2, is GAGVSQTPSNKVTEKGKYVELRCDPISGHTALYWYRQSLGQGPEFLIYFQGTGAADDSGLPNDRFFAVRPEGSVSTLKIQRTERGDSAVYLCASSLTDGAGGYTFGSGTRLTVV.

This clonotype was counted only a few times. The chain uses TRBV12-3 or TRBV12-4 and TRBJ1-5, with D maybe TRBD1 (5 bases). Between the trimmed V and J ends, which lost 6 bases and 11 bases, there was a span of 23 bases. This CDR3 has 15 residues. The CDR3 region is CASSRSGTYNPAQHF. Written as DNA, the CDR3 is TGTGCCAGCAGCCGATCCGGGACGTACAACCCGGCCCAGCATTTT.

This clonotype was picked up a small number of times. The chain employs TRBV20-1 and TRBJ1-2; 9 nucleotides line up with TRBD1. CDR1 DFQATT and CDR2 SNEGSKA come from the germline V gene (reference sequence). Trimming took 1 base from V and 1 from J; bases not matched to a gene: 7. The CDR3 extends over 16 amino acids. In DNA form, the CDR3 reads TGCAGTGCTAGAGGGCCGGGACAGGGACTTAACTATGGCTACACCTTC. This encodes CSARGPGQGLNYGYTF.

The chain is built from TRBV7-2 and TRBJ1-1; D is undetermined. V lost 3 bases, J lost 5 bases, and 13 bases lay in between. The germline gives CDR1 SGHTA, CDR2 FQGNSA. The CDR3 totals 14 residues. In DNA, the CDR3 is TGTGCCAGCAGCTTCCAACGAGGGCAAACTGAAGCTTTCTTT. It yields the protein CASSFQRGQTEAFF.

In this sample, this clonotype turned up a few times. This sequence joins TRBV3-1 and TRBJ1-1; unclear D gene. With 0 bases removed from V and 3 bases from J, the gap between germline ends came to 11 bases. Germline V gene sequence: CDR1 LGHDT, CDR2 YNNKEL (reference sequence). The CDR3 contains 15 residues. In DNA, the CDR3 is TGTGCCAGCAGCCAAGAGTCTGGCGTCCACACTGAAGCTTTCTTT. It specifies CASSQESGVHTEAFF.

The chain couples TRBV6-1 to TRBJ2-7; 9 nucleotides agree with TRBD1. This CDR3 is 15 amino acids long. Germline CDR1 reads MNHNS; CDR2 reads SASEGT. Trimming at V came to 4 bases and at J to 5 bases, leaving 9 bases not matched to a gene. CDR3: CASSGTGTGKNEQYF. The CDR3 coding sequence is TGTGCCAGCAGTGGAACCGGGACAGGGAAGAACGAGCAGTACTTC.

The CDR3: CATSSKVNTEAFF. The DNA of the CDR3 is TGTGCCACCAGCAGTAAGGTGAACACTGAAGCTTTCTTT. The chain employs TRBV15 and TRBJ1-1, with D uncertain. V lost 3 bases and J lost 0, with 5 bases in between. Germline-derived CDR1 and CDR2 are LNHNV and YYDKDF (reference sequence). This CDR3 contains 13 residues.

This clonotype was observed a handful of times. The chain couples TRBV29-1 to TRBJ2-3; D is perhaps TRBD1 or TRBD2 (5 bases each). There are 14 residues in the CDR3. The germline V and J ends were trimmed by 3 bases and 6 bases, with 16 bases remaining between them. The germline V gene encodes CDR1 SQVTM and CDR2 ANQGSEA. CDR3 sequence: CSVDGPGTDDTQYF. For the CDR3, the DNA is TGCAGCGTTGACGGTCCGGGGACGGACGATACGCAGTATTTT.

This clonotype has a count of ten or more. The rearrangement joins TRBV7-2 to TRBJ2-5; D not resolved. V was clipped by 3 bases and J by 5 bases, with 22 bases between them. CDR3 length equals 17 residues. Germline CDR1 is SGHTA and CDR2 is FQGNSA. The CDR3 spells CASSLFVVRHAQETQYF. The CDR3 DNA reads TGTGCCAGCAGCTTGTTCGTTGTCAGGCACGCTCAGGAGACCCAGTACTTC. Supplemented by reference TRBV7-2 and TRBJ2-5, the full variable domain reads GAGVSQSPSNKVTEKGKDVELRCDPISGHTALYWYRQSLGQGLEFLIYFQGNSAPDKSGLPSDRFSAERTGGSVSTLTIQRTQQEDSAVYLCASSLFVVRHAQETQYFGPGTRLLVL.

The chain couples TRBV15 to TRBJ1-2, with unresolved D. CDR3 size: 11 residues. V shed 3 bases and J shed 8 bases, with 7 bases lying between them. CDR1 is LNHNV, CDR2 YYDKDF, per germline (reference sequence). CDR3 DNA: TGTGCCACCAGCAGGGATGTAGGCTACACCTTC. Its translation is CATSRDVGYTF.

V usage is TRBV18 and J usage is TRBJ2-5; D assignment may be TRBD1 or TRBD2 (5 bases each). Germline V gene sequence: CDR1 KGHSH, CDR2 LQKENI. The V gene lost 2 bases and the J gene lost 1 base, with 11 bases spanning the gap. CDR3 length: 15 residues. The CDR3 DNA is TGTGCCAGCTCACCAAGGACGGGGCCCCAAGAGACCCAGTACTTC. It encodes CASSPRTGPQETQYF.